This T cell receptor beta chain was sequenced in a study of long-term antiretroviral therapy in people with HIV. Study in general: The 2015 immediate-ART recommendation was preceded by the earliest samples by about a decade.

Trimming took 2 bases from V and 7 from J, leaving 15 bases between them. Germline assignment: CDR1 SNHLY and CDR2 FYNNEI. CDR3 size: 16 residues. At survey level, the immunoSEQ assay was run in its v3.0 version. Sequencing of each sample targeted 40,000-50,000 T-cell genomes. The repertoire was sequenced with immunoSEQ multiplex PCR; TCRdb's copy has only in-frame clones and lacks some. The table lists tens of thousands of clones, about four fifths of them singletons. The TCR sequence derives from a man in his thirties or forties with HIV. The rearrangement joins TRBV2 to TRBJ1-6, with D unresolved. This specimen consisted of unsorted PBMCs, obtained 1.5 years after starting antiretroviral therapy. CDR3 bases: TGTGCCAGCAGTGAACGGACTGGGCAATTGAATTCACCCCTCCACTTT. It specifies CASSERTGQLNSPLHF.